Given below is one TCR beta chain in context. Its antigen is currently not known. Within one base of it there is no much larger clone, and no base qualities were kept. Ficoll-Paque density gradient centrifugation was the method used to isolate PBMCs. This sample was taken from a study of T-cell memory formation after mild COVID-19 (dated by TCRdb to the early 2020s). For the wider study: TCR sequence clusters from the two donors were found to be largely donor specific. T-cell clones expanding and contracting after mild COVID-19 in a couple of donors were tracked by longitudinal TCRalpha and TCRbeta repertoire sequencing. The cohort comprised two young, previously healthy adult volunteers, one female and one male. What the study reported, not specific to this receptor: Some responding clones were detected in pre-infection memory, suggesting pre-existing cross-reactive memory T cells joined the SARS-CoV-2 response. SARS-CoV-2 specificity was not confirmed for the second-wave clones peaking on day 37. The study included only a couple of mild cases, and larger cohorts that include severe cases with pre-infection samples were judged to be necessary. Contracting CD4+ clones were found mainly in CM and EM memory subsets, while CD8+ clones were enriched in EMRA. From day 15 to 85, contracting clones showed balanced CD4/CD8 phenotypes, whereas a second wave of clones that expanded from day 15 to 37 leaned towards CD4+.

Data came from an Illumina NovaSeq 6000. TCRalpha and TCRbeta cDNA libraries were constructed by 5'RACE with constant-segment primers, with sample barcodes and unique molecular identifiers being introduced. RNA was extracted from every sample with Trizol reagent. Libraries were amplified in two PCR steps, with a second sample barcode and Illumina TruSeq adapters added in the second step. Libraries were sequenced on an Illumina NovaSeq with 2 x 150 bp paired-end reads. Regarding the original processing steps: Reads were demultiplexed and collapsed into UMI-guided consensus sequences with migec v1.2.7. With mixcr v2.1.11, UMI consensuses were aligned to TRA and TRB V and J templates and assembled into clonotypes. Clonotypes were classified as expanded or contracted when called significant by both edgeR and NoisET, with noise models trained on biological replicates. For edgeR calls, the cutoffs were a false discovery rate-adjusted p below 0.01 and a log2 fold-change threshold of 1. As an exploratory analysis of dynamics, max-normalized trajectories of the 1000 most abundant clonotypes were examined by PCA with hierarchical clustering. The CD4 or CD8 phenotype of responding clones was assigned using the separately sequenced CD4+ and CD8+ repertoires. The public sequencing data were trimmed at Q25 with fastp and processed into clonotypes with MiXCR by TCRdb, which kept only in-frame beta chains. Merged by CDR3 protein, the rows form single entries marked with the most common genes and DNA. For this entry, the V and J calls and clone size follow TCRdb and not the study's own pipeline. Present in this sample are 350,000 to 500,000 distinct CDR3 sequences, approximately 20% of which were seen just once. The ten top clones hold around 9.2% of the sample.

CDR1 and CDR2 are drawn from the germline V gene: SGHRS, YFSETQ. Unmatched junction bases come to 5, with V trimmed by 3 bases and J by 4 bases. The CDR3 starts with the cysteine, ends with the phenylalanine, and has 16 residues. Only the CDR3 part of the read is kept: 48 bases, read in frame from the first base. The chain is made from TRBV5-1 and TRBJ2-2, and TRBD2 aligns with 11 junction nucleotides. Specimen: PBMCs or a T cell subset sorted from them (not recorded which). The TCR originated in an adult woman who had mild COVID-19 (a few samples of this study predate the infection). The sample titles of this study are shuffled in the database, so cell type and time point are left out; the donor was told from shared clones. The nucleotide sequence reads as follows: TGCGCCAGCAGCTGGCTACTAGCGGGAGCCACCGGGGAGCTGTTTTTT. Its translation is CASSWLLAGATGELFF.